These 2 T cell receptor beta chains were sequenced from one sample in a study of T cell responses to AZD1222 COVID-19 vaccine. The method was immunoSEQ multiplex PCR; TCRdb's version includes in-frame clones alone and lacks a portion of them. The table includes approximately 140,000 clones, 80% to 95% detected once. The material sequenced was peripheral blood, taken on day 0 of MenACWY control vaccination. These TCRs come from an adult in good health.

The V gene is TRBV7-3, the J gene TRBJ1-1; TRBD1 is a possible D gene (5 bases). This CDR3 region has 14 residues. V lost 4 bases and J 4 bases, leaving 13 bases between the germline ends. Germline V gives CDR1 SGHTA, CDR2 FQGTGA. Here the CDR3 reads CASSSGGRGTEAFF. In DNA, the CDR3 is TGTGCCAGCAGCTCCGGGGGAAGGGGCACTGAAGCTTTCTTT.

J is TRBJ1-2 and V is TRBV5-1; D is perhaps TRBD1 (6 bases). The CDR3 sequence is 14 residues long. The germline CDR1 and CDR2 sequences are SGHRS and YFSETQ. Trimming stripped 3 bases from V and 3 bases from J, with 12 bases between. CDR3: CASSSTGLYYGYTF. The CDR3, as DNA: TGCGCCAGCAGCTCGACAGGCCTGTACTATGGCTACACCTTC.